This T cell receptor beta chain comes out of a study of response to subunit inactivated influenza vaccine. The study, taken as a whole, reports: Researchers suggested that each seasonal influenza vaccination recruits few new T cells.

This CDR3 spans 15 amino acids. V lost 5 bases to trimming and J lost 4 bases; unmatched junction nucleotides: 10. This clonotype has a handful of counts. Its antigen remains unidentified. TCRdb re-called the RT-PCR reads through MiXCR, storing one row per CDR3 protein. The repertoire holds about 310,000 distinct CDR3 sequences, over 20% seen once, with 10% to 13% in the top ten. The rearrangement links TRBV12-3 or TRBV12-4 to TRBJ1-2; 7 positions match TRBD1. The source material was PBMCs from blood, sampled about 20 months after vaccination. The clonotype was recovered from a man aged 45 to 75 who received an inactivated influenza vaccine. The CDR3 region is CASSGGGTVRYGYTF. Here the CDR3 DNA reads TGTGCCAGCAGTGGGGGCGGGACAGTTCGCTATGGCTACACCTTC.